This record concerns one T cell receptor beta chain sequence. Its antigen is unknown. Produced via immunoSEQ multiplex PCR; TCRdb's table is partial and in-frame only. Here the sample spans under 150,000 clones, around 83% being singletons. Per germline, CDR1 MNHEY and CDR2 SVGEGT. Trimming at V came to 5 bases and at J to 1 base, leaving 6 bases not matched to a gene. There are 16 residues in the CDR3. This sample is part of a study of T cell responses to AZD1222 COVID-19 vaccine. Study-wide findings and caveats: Spike-wide coverage was observed for vaccine-associated CD4 TCRs, with dominant responses at 160-218 and 743-854. Vaccination with two AZD1222 doses was followed by a rise in Spike-specific TCR breadth and depth. None of the repertoires were sampled until the peak T cell response had passed.

The clonotype originates from an adult in good health. Material: peripheral blood, obtained on day 0 of MenACWY control vaccination. The chain joins TRBV6-2 or TRBV6-3 to TRBJ2-7, with 12 bases identical to TRBD2. CDR3 bases: TGTGCCAGCAGTGCCTTTCTAGCGGGGGGGTCCTACGAGCAGTACTTC. Translated: CASSAFLAGGSYEQYF.